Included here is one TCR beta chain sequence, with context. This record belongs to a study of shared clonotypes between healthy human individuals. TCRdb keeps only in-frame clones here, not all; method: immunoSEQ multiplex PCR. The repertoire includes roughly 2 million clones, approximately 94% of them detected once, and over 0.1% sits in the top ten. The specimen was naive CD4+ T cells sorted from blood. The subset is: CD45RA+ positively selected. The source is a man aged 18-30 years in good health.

The CDR3 DNA is TGTGCCATCAGTGAGGGGCAGGGATTTGACGAGCAGTACTTC. It is translated as CAISEGQGFDEQYF. The chain recombines TRBV10-3 with TRBJ2-7; a weak D match, TRBD1 (5 bases). Trimming removed 2 bases at V and 5 bases at J, with 13 bases between. This CDR3 region has 14 residues. Germline CDR1 reads ENHRY; CDR2 reads SYGVKD.